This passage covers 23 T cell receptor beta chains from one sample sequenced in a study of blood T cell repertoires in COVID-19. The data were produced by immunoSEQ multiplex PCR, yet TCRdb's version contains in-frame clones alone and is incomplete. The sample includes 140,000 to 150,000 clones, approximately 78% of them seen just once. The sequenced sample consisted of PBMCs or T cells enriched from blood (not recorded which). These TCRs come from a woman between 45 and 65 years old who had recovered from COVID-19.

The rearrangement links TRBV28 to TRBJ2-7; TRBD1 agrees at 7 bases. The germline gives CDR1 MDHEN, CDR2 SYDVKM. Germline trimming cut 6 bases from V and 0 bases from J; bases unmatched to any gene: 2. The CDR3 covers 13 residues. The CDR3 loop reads CASRGTASYEQYV. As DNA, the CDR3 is TGTGCCAGCAGGGGGACAGCCTCCTACGAGCAGTACGTC.

The CDR3 DNA follows: TGTGCCAGCAGCTTTAGATTACAGGTTAACCATGAGCAGTTCTTC. Translating gives CASSFRLQVNHEQFF. The chain recombines TRBV7-9 with TRBJ2-1, with a weak D call TRBD1 (5 bases). V lost 3 bases to trimming and J lost 8 bases, with 17 bases between them. Germline CDR1 reads SEHNR; CDR2 reads FQNEAQ (reference sequence). The CDR3 consists of 15 residues.

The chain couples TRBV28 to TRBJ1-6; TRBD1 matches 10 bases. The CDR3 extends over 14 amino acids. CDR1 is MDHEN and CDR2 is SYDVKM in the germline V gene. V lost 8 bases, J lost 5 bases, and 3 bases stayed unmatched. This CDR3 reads CASVGTGDNSPLHF. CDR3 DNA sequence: TGTGCCAGCGTCGGGACAGGGGATAATTCACCCCTCCACTTT.

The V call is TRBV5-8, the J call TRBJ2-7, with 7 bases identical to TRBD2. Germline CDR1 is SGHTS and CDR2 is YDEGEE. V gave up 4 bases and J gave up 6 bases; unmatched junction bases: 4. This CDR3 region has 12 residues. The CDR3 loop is CASSPAGVEQYV. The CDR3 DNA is TGTGCCAGCAGCCCCGCGGGGGTCGAGCAGTACGTC.

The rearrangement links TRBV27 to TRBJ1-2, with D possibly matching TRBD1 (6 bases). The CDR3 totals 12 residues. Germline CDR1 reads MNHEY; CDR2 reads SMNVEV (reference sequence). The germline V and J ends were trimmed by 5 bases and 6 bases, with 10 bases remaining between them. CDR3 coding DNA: TGTGCCAGCAGTAATAGACAGGATGGCTACACCTTC. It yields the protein CASSNRQDGYTF.

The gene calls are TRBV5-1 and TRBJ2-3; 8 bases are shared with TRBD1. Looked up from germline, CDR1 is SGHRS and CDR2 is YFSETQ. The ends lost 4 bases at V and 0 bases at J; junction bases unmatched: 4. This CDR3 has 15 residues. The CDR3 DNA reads TGCGCCAGCAGCCGGACAGGGACTAGCACAGATACGCAGTATTTT. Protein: CASSRTGTSTDTQYF.

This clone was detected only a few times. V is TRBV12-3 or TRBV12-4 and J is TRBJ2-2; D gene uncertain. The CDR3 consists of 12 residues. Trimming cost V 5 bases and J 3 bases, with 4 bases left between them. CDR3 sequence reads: CASSPDTGELFF. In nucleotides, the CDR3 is TGTGCCAGCAGTCCGGACACCGGGGAGCTGTTTTTT.

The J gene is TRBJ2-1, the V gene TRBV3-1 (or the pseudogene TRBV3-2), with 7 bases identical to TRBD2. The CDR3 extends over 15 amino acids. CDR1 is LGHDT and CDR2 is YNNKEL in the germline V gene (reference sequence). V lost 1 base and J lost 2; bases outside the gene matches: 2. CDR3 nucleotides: TGTGCCAGCAGCCAAGCGGGGGGTACCTACAATGAGCAGTTCTTC. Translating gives CASSQAGGTYNEQFF.

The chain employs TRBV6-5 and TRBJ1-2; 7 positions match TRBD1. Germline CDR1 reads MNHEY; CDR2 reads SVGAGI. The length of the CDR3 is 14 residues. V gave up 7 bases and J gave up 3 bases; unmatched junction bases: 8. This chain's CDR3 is CASIRTGADYGYTF. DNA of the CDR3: TGTGCCAGCATTCGGACAGGCGCGGACTATGGCTACACCTTC.

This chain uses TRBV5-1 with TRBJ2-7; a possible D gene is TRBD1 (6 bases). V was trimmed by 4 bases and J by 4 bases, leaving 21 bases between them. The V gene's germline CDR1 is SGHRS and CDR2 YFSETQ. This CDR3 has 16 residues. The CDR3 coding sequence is TGCGCCAGCAGCGAAAGCCTCCGGAACAGGGCTTACGAGCAGTACTTC. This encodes CASSESLRNRAYEQYF.

Written as DNA, the CDR3 is TGTGCCATACAGGGGAATGAGGTAGGGAGCACAGATACGCAGTATTTT. The encoded protein is CAIQGNEVGSTDTQYF. J is TRBJ2-3 and V is TRBV10-3, with TRBD1 matching over 7 bases. Per germline, CDR1 ENHRY and CDR2 SYGVKD. Trimming cost V 9 bases and J 0 bases; bases outside gene matches: 12. The CDR3 is made up of 16 amino acids.

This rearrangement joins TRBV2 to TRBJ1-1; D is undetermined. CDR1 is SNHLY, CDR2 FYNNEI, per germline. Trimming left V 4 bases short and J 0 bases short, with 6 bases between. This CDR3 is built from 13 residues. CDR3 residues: CASSAEMNTEAFF. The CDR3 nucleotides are TGTGCCAGCAGTGCCGAGATGAACACTGAAGCTTTCTTT.

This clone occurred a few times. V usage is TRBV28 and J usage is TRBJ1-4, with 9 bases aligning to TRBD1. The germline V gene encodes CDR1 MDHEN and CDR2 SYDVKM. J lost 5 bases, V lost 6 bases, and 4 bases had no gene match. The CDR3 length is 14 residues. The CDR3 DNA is TGTGCCAGCAGCCCCGGGACAGGGAATGAAAAACTGTTTTTT. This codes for CASSPGTGNEKLFF. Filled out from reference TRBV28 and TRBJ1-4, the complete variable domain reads DVKVTQSSRYLVKRTGEKVFLECVQDMDHENMFWYRQDPGLGLRLIYFSYDVKMKEKGDIPEGYSVSREKKERFSLILESASTNQTSMYLCASSPGTGNEKLFFGSGTQLSVL.

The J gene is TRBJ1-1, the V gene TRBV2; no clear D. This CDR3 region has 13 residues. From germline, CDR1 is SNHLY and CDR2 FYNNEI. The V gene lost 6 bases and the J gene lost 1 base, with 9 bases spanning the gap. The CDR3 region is CASRELRNTEAFF. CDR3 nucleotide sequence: TGTGCCAGCAGAGAGCTTAGGAACACTGAAGCTTTCTTT.

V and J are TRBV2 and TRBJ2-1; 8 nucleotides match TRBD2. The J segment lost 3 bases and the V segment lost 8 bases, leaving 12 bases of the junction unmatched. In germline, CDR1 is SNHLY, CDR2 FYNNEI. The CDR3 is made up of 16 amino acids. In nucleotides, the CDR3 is TGTGCCAGCGAAAGAACTCGGCGGGGGGTCTACAATGAGCAGTTCTTC. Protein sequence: CASERTRRGVYNEQFF.

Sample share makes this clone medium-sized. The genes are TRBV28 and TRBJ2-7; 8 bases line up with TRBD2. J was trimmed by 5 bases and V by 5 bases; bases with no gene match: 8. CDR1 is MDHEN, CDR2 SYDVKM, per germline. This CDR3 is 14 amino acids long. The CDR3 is CASSPRGGDDEQYF. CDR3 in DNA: TGTGCCAGCAGTCCCCGGGGGGGCGACGACGAGCAGTACTTC. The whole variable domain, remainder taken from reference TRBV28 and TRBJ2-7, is DVKVTQSSRYLVKRTGEKVFLECVQDMDHENMFWYRQDPGLGLRLIYFSYDVKMKEKGDIPEGYSVSREKKERFSLILESASTNQTSMYLCASSPRGGDDEQYFGPGTRLTVT.

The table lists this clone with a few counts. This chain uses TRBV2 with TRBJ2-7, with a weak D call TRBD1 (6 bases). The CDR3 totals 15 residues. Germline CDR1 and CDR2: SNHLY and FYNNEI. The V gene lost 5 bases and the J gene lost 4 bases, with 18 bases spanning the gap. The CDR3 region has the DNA TGTGCCAGCAGTCGAGACAGGCCCGGTACATACGAGCAGTACTTC. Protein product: CASSRDRPGTYEQYF.

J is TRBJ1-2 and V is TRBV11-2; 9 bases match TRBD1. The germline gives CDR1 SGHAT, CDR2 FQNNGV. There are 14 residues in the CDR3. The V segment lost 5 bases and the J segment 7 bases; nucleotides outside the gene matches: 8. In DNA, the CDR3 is TGTGCCAGCAGCACGTGGACAGGGGCCGGTGGCTACACCTTC. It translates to CASSTWTGAGGYTF.

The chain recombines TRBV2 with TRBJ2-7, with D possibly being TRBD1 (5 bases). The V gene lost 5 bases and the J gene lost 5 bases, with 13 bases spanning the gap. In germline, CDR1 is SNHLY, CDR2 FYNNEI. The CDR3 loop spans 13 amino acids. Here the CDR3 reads CASSRGTADEQYF. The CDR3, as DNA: TGTGCCAGCAGTAGGGGAACGGCGGACGAGCAGTACTTC.

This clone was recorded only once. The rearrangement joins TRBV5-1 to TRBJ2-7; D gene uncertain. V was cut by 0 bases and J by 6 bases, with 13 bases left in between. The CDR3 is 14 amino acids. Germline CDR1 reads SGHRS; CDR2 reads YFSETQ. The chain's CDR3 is CASSLGSELGEQYV. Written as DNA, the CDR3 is TGCGCCAGCAGCTTGGGGTCTGAGCTCGGCGAGCAGTACGTC.

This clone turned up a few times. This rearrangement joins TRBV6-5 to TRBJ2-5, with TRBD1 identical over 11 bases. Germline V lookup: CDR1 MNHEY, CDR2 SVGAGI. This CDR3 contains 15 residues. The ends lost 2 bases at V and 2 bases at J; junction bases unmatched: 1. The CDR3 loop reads CASSYRDRGQETQYF. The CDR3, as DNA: TGTGCCAGCAGTTACAGGGACAGGGGGCAAGAGACCCAGTACTTC.

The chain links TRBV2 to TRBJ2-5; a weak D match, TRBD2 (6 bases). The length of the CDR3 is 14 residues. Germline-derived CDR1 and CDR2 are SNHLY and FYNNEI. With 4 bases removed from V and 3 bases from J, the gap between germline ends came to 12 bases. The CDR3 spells CASSGTSRKETQYF. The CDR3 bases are TGTGCCAGCAGTGGAACTAGCCGGAAAGAGACCCAGTACTTC.

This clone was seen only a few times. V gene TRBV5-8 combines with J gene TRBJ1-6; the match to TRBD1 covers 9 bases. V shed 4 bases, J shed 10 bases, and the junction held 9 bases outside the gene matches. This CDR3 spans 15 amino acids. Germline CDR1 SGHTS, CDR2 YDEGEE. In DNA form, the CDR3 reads TGTGCCAGCAGCCTGGGACAGGGTTATCGGTCACCCCTCCACTTT. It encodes CASSLGQGYRSPLHF.